This TCR beta chain was documented in a study of blood T cell repertoires in COVID-19. Study-wide background: The analysed material was cDNA or gDNA that came from T cells, B-cell-depleted T cells, or PBMCs.

Germline V lookup: CDR1 KGHSH, CDR2 LQKENI. Losses at the gene ends were 4 bases for V and 0 bases for J; bases not matched to a gene: 2. The CDR3 covers 14 residues. Clones were read by immunoSEQ multiplex PCR, and TCRdb kept only the in-frame ones, dropping some. The data contain about 350,000 clones, more than 70% of them singletons. Seattle's enrolled individuals joined amid active infection and were then monitored longitudinally. The sequencing sample was made of peripheral blood. This rearrangement joins TRBV18 to TRBJ2-5, with TRBD1 matching 7 bases. The TCR sequence derives from a woman aged 55-75 years with COVID-19, enrolled during active disease. CDR3 coding DNA: TGTGCCAGCTCACTGGGACAGAACCAAGAGACCCAGTACTTC. Translating gives CASSLGQNQETQYF.